These 11 T cell receptor beta chains were sequenced from one sample in a study of cytomegalovirus exposure and HLA in healthy donors. The PCR contained 60 Vbeta and 13 Jbeta primers. Generated by immunoSEQ multiplex PCR, the TCRdb table keeps only in-frame clones and is missing some. The table has 150,000 to 180,000 clones, more than 75% seen once. The sequencing sample was made of PBMCs. Every receptor here comes from a man younger than 40 in good health and CMV-seropositive.

This chain links TRBV29-1 with TRBJ1-5, with 7 bases lining up with TRBD1. The trim removed 7 bases at V and 4 bases at J, leaving 16 bases unmatched. In germline, CDR1 is SQVTM, CDR2 ANQGSEA. CDR3 length: 16 amino acids. Here the CDR3 reads CSASTGLGRANQPQHF. The CDR3 nucleotides read TGCAGCGCCTCGACAGGGTTAGGAAGGGCAAATCAGCCCCAGCATTTT.

The chain has TRBV27 and TRBJ2-1, with TRBD1 matching over 9 bases. This CDR3 has 14 amino acids. Unmatched junction bases numbered 10, after V lost 10 bases and J lost 6 bases. Germline assignment: CDR1 MNHEY and CDR2 SMNVEV (reference sequence). The CDR3 nucleotides are TGTGCCATCCAGGGACAGGGCGGGTTCAATGAGCAGTTCTTC. Residues: CAIQGQGGFNEQFF.

V gene TRBV28 combines with J gene TRBJ2-1; 10 nucleotides match TRBD2. The V and J ends lost 6 bases and 3 bases, in that order; junction bases with no gene match: 11. Looked up from germline, CDR1 is MDHEN and CDR2 is SYDVKM. This CDR3 contains 17 residues. CDR3 DNA sequence: TGTGCCAGCAGGGCCGTTGGGGCTAGCGGGAGCTACAATGAGCAGTTCTTC. Protein product: CASRAVGASGSYNEQFF.

This clone was detected a few times. The chain carries TRBV15 and TRBJ1-5; D possibly corresponds to TRBD1 (5 bases). Trimming removed 0 bases from V and 1 base from J, with 13 bases in between. CDR3 length: 17 amino acids. Germline CDR1 LNHNV, CDR2 YYDKDF (reference sequence). The CDR3 DNA follows: TGTGCCACCAGCAGAGATACGACAGCCTCGAGCAATCAGCCCCAGCATTTT. Its translation: CATSRDTTASSNQPQHF.

The chain is built from TRBV29-1 and TRBJ2-2, with 9 bases matching TRBD1. This CDR3 is 15 amino acids long. J was trimmed by 5 bases and V by 8 bases; bases with no gene match: 12. Looked up from germline, CDR1 is SQVTM and CDR2 is ANQGSEA. CDR3 amino acids: CSFRSGQGGTGELFF. CDR3 bases: TGCAGCTTCCGATCGGGACAGGGAGGGACCGGGGAGCTGTTTTTT.

The chain links TRBV6-5 to TRBJ1-2; 8 nucleotides line up with TRBD1. The CDR3 totals 15 residues. The germline V gene has CDR1 MNHEY and CDR2 SVGAGI. V was pared by 2 bases and J by 2 bases, with 4 bases of the junction left unmatched. The CDR3 protein is CASSYRDRRNYGYTF. CDR3 sequence (DNA): TGTGCCAGCAGTTACCGGGACAGGCGAAACTATGGCTACACCTTC.

The rearrangement uses TRBV5-1 and TRBJ1-2; no clear D gene. The germline V gene has CDR1 SGHRS and CDR2 YFSETQ. This CDR3 is built from 13 residues. V gave up 5 bases and J gave up 3 bases, with 11 bases separating them. In DNA form, the CDR3 reads TGCGCCAGCAGAACAGACGGTGACTATGGCTACACCTTC. Translation gives CASRTDGDYGYTF.

The chain combines TRBV6-5 with TRBJ1-1; D remains ambiguous. Germline V lookup: CDR1 MNHEY, CDR2 SVGAGI. This CDR3 is built from 15 residues. V lost 0 bases and J lost 1, with 9 bases in between. The CDR3: CASSYSNGRNTEAFF. CDR3 DNA: TGTGCCAGCAGTTACTCGAATGGGCGGAACACTGAAGCTTTCTTT.

As to this clone: A junction end diverges from the germline sequence, so it may reflect a read error. Other DNA sequences in this sample translate to the same CDR3. V gene TRBV29-1 combines with J gene TRBJ2-3; the match to TRBD2 covers 11 bases. In germline, CDR1 is SQVTM, CDR2 ANQGSEA. CDR3 size: 14 residues. DNA for the CDR3: TGCAGCTTCCCACTAGCGGGAGTCTCAGATACGCAATATTTT. It translates to CSFPLAGVSDTQYF.

The chain joins TRBV5-4 to TRBJ1-4; TRBD1 matches 9 bases. Looked up from germline, CDR1 is SGHNT and CDR2 is YYREEE (reference sequence). The V segment lost 3 bases and the J segment 8 bases; nucleotides outside the gene matches: 5. This CDR3 has 14 residues. For the CDR3, the DNA is TGTGCCAGCAGCTGGACAGGGGATAGCGAAAAACTGTTTTTT. Translated: CASSWTGDSEKLFF.

This clone was counted between two and nine times. This chain uses TRBV5-1 with TRBJ2-1; TRBD2 is a possible D gene (6 bases). Trimming stripped 4 bases from V and 3 bases from J, with 14 bases between. The CDR3 is made up of 15 amino acids. CDR1 is SGHRS, CDR2 YFSETQ, per germline. The CDR3 nucleotides are TGCGCCAGCAGCCCATCCGGGGGTTTCTACAATGAGCAGTTCTTC. This gives the protein CASSPSGGFYNEQFF.